This T cell receptor (beta chain) was captured in a study of CXCR3-negative and CXCR3-positive naive CD8 T cells. Study-wide results and limits: Upon cryopreservation, CXCR3 expression partially decreased, and most assays used fresh PBMCs. Memory CD8+ cells showed much lower diversity, while both naive subsets displayed comparably high diversity. Naive CXCR3-positive and CXCR3-negative cells shared similar TRBV-TRBJ usage, unlike memory cells.

The CDR3 is 15 residues long. CDR1 SGHTA and CDR2 FQGNSA come from the germline V gene. Remarks on this clonotype: The antigen remains unidentified.

Via 5' RACE with UMI labels, TRB cDNA libraries were prepared. No DNA is given; TCRdb re-called the 5' RACE reads and lists each CDR3 protein once. Its table lists approximately 20,000 distinct CDR3 sequences. This rearrangement joins TRBV7-2 to TRBJ2-1. Sequencing was done on a sample of memory CD8+ T cells from blood. This sequence was found in a human donor in good health. Some clones in this sample may be carry-over from other donors' samples. The CDR3: CASSLSKLIYNEQFF.